This T cell receptor beta chain comes out of a study of blood T cell repertoires in COVID-19. V shed 5 bases and J shed 9 bases, with 24 bases lying between them. The CDR3 has 16 amino acids. CDR1 and CDR2 (germline): SGHRS, YFSETQ. The method was immunoSEQ multiplex PCR; TCRdb's version includes in-frame clones alone and lacks a portion of them. Of over 100,000 clones listed, around 86% are singletons. This clonotype originated in a man over 45 with active COVID-19. The chain employs TRBV5-1 and TRBJ2-1; TRBD2 might be the D (8 bases). Sequencing was performed on peripheral blood. CDR3 DNA sequence: TGCGCCAGCAGTAGTGGGGCCGGACTAGCAGGGGGTGAGCAGTTCTTC. It yields the protein CASSSGAGLAGGEQFF.